The 27 T cell receptor beta chains reported below all come from one sample, sequenced in a study of T cells in Graves' hyperthyroidism and ophthalmopathy. The investigators amplified TCR beta CDR3 regions from RNA transcripts. Primed by the HTBI set, a first-round RT-PCR was run on the TCR CDR3. TCRdb independently ran MiXCR on the multiplex PCR reads; one entry per CDR3 protein. Of roughly 500,000 distinct CDR3 sequences listed, roughly 22% were seen once; the top ten hold 49%. Sequencing was performed on blood. The source is a woman in her 70s with Graves' ophthalmopathy.

The V gene is TRBV27, the J gene TRBJ2-2, with D unclear. Germline CDR1 and CDR2: MNHEY and SMNVEV (reference sequence). Trimming removed 1 base at V and 6 bases at J, with 6 bases between. This CDR3 has 13 residues. CDR3 protein: CASSLFSAGELFF. CDR3 DNA: TGTGCCAGCAGTTTATTCAGTGCCGGGGAGCTGTTTTTT.

The chain employs TRBV7-2 and TRBJ2-2; TRBD1 matches at 11 bases. Germline V gene lookup returns CDR1 SGHTA and CDR2 FQGNSA. V shed 3 bases and J 9 bases; nucleotides not matched to a gene: 3. This CDR3 comprises 14 residues. CDR3 sequence reads: CASSLGQGVRELFF. The CDR3 region has the DNA TGTGCCAGCAGCTTGGGACAGGGGGTTCGGGAGCTGTTTTTT.

This clonotype was counted a few times. The chain joins TRBV11-2 to TRBJ2-3; D not certain. This CDR3 region has 13 residues. Germline V gives CDR1 SGHAT, CDR2 FQNNGV. Between the trimmed V and J ends, which lost 8 bases and 1 base, there was a span of 10 bases. The DNA of the CDR3 is TGTGCCAGCCGTCCTTTCCGCACAGATACGCAGTATTTT. Its protein is CASRPFRTDTQYF.

This clonotype was recorded at least ten times. This chain links TRBV3-1 with TRBJ1-2; D is undetermined. CDR1 and CDR2 (germline): LGHDT, YNNKEL (reference sequence). Trimming left V 1 base short and J 8 bases short, with 8 bases between. The CDR3 has 12 residues. The chain's CDR3 is CASSQVLRGYTF. CDR3 DNA: TGTGCCAGCAGCCAAGTCCTGAGGGGCTACACCTTC. The variable domain in full, completed from reference TRBV3-1 and TRBJ1-2, reads DTAVSQTPKYLVTQMGNDKSIKCEQNLGHDTMYWYKQDSKKFLKIMFSYNNKELIINETVPNRFSPKSPDKAHLNLHINSLELGDSAVYFCASSQVLRGYTFGSGTRLTVV.

This clonotype was found many times. The chain uses TRBV2 and TRBJ1-5; D is possibly TRBD1 (5 bases). The V end lost 1 base, the J end lost 9 bases, and 16 bases lay between the germline ends. Germline CDR1 and CDR2: SNHLY and FYNNEI. The CDR3 is 15 residues long. The CDR3 sequence is CASSEGGLRHRPQHF. The CDR3 nucleotides read TGTGCCAGCAGTGAAGGGGGACTCCGGCACAGGCCCCAGCATTTT.

V gene TRBV3-1 combines with J gene TRBJ2-7, with unresolved D. With 2 bases removed from V and 3 bases from J, the gap between germline ends came to 5 bases. The germline gives CDR1 LGHDT, CDR2 YNNKEL (reference sequence). The CDR3 runs 12 residues. The CDR3 protein is CASSQFGYEQYF. CDR3 in DNA: TGTGCCAGCAGCCAATTCGGCTACGAGCAGTACTTC.

The genes are TRBV5-1 and TRBJ1-2; 9 bases map to TRBD1. The germline gives CDR1 SGHRS, CDR2 YFSETQ. The CDR3 is 15 residues long. The V and J ends lost 2 bases and 7 bases, in that order; junction bases with no gene match: 9. CDR3 residues: CASSLGQGPSGGYTF. The CDR3, as DNA: TGCGCCAGCAGCTTAGGACAGGGGCCTTCTGGTGGCTACACCTTC.

Details on this clonotype: One end of the junction does not line up with germline, which may come from a read error. The chain has TRBV7-9 and TRBJ2-3; 11 bases line up with TRBD2. The CDR3 contains 15 residues. Germline CDR1 SEHNR, CDR2 FQNEAQ (reference sequence). CDR3 region: CASGFTSGSRDTQYF. CDR3 coding DNA: TGTGCCAGCGGCTTTACTAGCGGGAGCAGGGATACGCAGTATTTT. The full variable domain, its missing parts supplied by reference TRBV7-9 and TRBJ2-3, is DTGVSQNPRHKITKRGQNVTFRCDPISEHNRLYWYRQTLGQGPEFLTYFQNEAQLEKSRLLSDRFSAERPKGSFSTLEIQRTEQGDSAMYLCASGFTSGSRDTQYFGPGTRLTVL.

About this clonotype: A much bigger clone sits one base away, suggesting this may be a read error. The CDR3 ends on some other residue instead of the conserved phenylalanine or tryptophan, so this is likely a read error. This sequence joins TRBV7-9 and TRBJ2-7; 7 bases line up with TRBD2. The CDR3 length is 14 residues. V lost 3 bases, J lost 0 bases, and 2 bases stayed unmatched. Germline V CDR1 and CDR2: SEHNR, FQNEAQ (reference sequence). The CDR3 loop is CASSLGTTSYEQYL. CDR3 in DNA: TGTGCCAGCAGCTTGGGGACTACCTCCTACGAGCAGTACCTC.

The table lists this clonotype with a few counts. The V gene is TRBV4-3, the J gene TRBJ1-1; the D is unclear. The CDR3 is 15 residues long. Germline CDR1 and CDR2: LGHNA and YSLEER. The V and J ends lost 0 bases and 0 bases respectively, with 8 bases between them. The CDR3 region is CASSQDRDMNTEAFF. In nucleotides, the CDR3 is TGCGCCAGCAGCCAAGACCGGGATATGAACACTGAAGCTTTCTTT.

The chain couples TRBV6-1 to TRBJ1-2; TRBD1 might be the D (6 bases). The germline V gene has CDR1 MNHNS and CDR2 SASEGT. The CDR3 loop spans 13 amino acids. V was cut by 6 bases and J by 6 bases, with 14 bases left in between. DNA of the CDR3: TGTGCCAGCAGCCTTACAGGGCCCCATGGCTACACCTTC. Protein sequence: CASSLTGPHGYTF.

CDR3 amino acids: CSGGRADIQYF. The CDR3 DNA follows: TGCAGTGGGGGGCGGGCGGACATTCAGTACTTC. V is TRBV20-1 and J is TRBJ2-4; possible D gene TRBD1, 6 bases. Germline values: CDR1 DFQATT, CDR2 SNEGSKA (reference sequence). V shed 7 bases and J shed 8 bases, with 12 bases lying between them. The length of the CDR3 is 11 residues.

This clonotype was counted only a few times. This chain connects TRBV29-1 to TRBJ2-7; tentative D call: TRBD1 (6 bases). This CDR3 comprises 13 residues. Trimming cost V 5 bases and J 7 bases, with 18 bases left between them. Germline values: CDR1 SQVTM, CDR2 ANQGSEA. Written as DNA, the CDR3 is TGCAGCGTTCGTACCCTGGGGGCGGTGGAGCAGTACTTC. Translated, it gives CSVRTLGAVEQYF.

V and J are TRBV28 and TRBJ2-7, with D tentatively TRBD1 (8 bases). The V gene lost 5 bases and the J gene lost 5 bases, with 19 bases spanning the gap. The V gene's germline CDR1 is MDHEN and CDR2 SYDVKM. This CDR3 region has 15 residues. DNA for the CDR3: TGTGCCAGCAGTCCCTCCGGACAGGGAGGGGACGAGCAGTACTTC. Translation gives CASSPSGQGGDEQYF.

This clonotype was seen more than once but under ten times. V gene TRBV9 combines with J gene TRBJ1-1, with 9 positions matching TRBD1. The CDR3 runs 16 residues. In germline, CDR1 is SGDLS, CDR2 YYNGEE. J was trimmed by 3 bases and V by 3 bases; bases with no gene match: 9. The CDR3 region has the DNA TGTGCCAGCAGCGAGGACTTGGACAGGGGCGACACTGAAGCTTTCTTT. The encoded protein is CASSEDLDRGDTEAFF. The variable domain in full, with the rest retrieved from reference TRBV9 and TRBJ1-1, is DSGVTQTPKHLITATGQRVTLRCSPRSGDLSVYWYQQSLDQGLQFLIQYYNGEERAKGNILERFSAQQFPDLHSELNLSSLELGDSALYFCASSEDLDRGDTEAFFGQGTRLTVV.

The sample holds many counts of this clonotype. This sequence joins TRBV6-2 or TRBV6-3 and TRBJ1-5; possible D gene TRBD1, 5 bases. CDR1 is MNHEY and CDR2 is SVGEGT in the germline V gene. V dropped 5 bases and J dropped 3 bases, with 14 bases sitting between them. The CDR3 spans 15 residues. The DNA for the CDR3 is TGTGCCAGCAGTAAGACCCGACAGCTCAATCAGCCCCAGCATTTT. Its translation is CASSKTRQLNQPQHF.

As concerns this clonotype: Mismatch with germline at one junction end may stem from a read error. The rearrangement uses TRBV9 and TRBJ1-3; D gene unclear. Germline CDR1 SGDLS, CDR2 YYNGEE. The CDR3 is 15 residues long. The CDR3 protein is CASNVVILSGNTIYF. The CDR3 DNA reads TGTGCCAGCAACGTAGTTATACTCTCTGGAAACACCATATATTTT.

This clonotype showed up just a few times. The genes are TRBV3-1 and TRBJ2-7; D is ambiguous. The CDR3 spans 12 residues. The V gene's germline CDR1 is LGHDT and CDR2 YNNKEL (reference sequence). V dropped 3 bases and J dropped 4 bases, with 7 bases sitting between them. The DNA of the CDR3 is TGTGCCAGCAGCCATTTCGGTTACGAGCAGTACTTC. The encoded protein is CASSHFGYEQYF.

The chain combines TRBV5-4 with TRBJ2-7; TRBD2 aligns across 8 bases. V dropped 3 bases and J dropped 3; count of bases not matched to a gene: 8. Germline loops: CDR1 SGHNT, CDR2 YYREEE (reference sequence). This CDR3 is built from 15 residues. The CDR3 DNA reads as TGTGCCAGCAGCTCTAAGAGCGGGAGTCACTACGAGCAGTACTTC. Protein sequence: CASSSKSGSHYEQYF. Combining the CDR3 with reference TRBV5-4 and TRBJ2-7 gives the whole variable domain ETGVTQSPTHLIKTRGQQVTLRCSSQSGHNTVSWYQQALGQGPQFIFQYYREEENGRGNFPPRFSGLQFPNYSSELNVNALELDDSALYLCASSSKSGSHYEQYFGPGTRLTVT.

This clonotype was seen a handful of times. V gene TRBV30 combines with J gene TRBJ2-5; D remains ambiguous. The germline gives CDR1 GTSNPN, CDR2 SVGIG (reference sequence). The CDR3 runs to 12 residues. V was shortened by 2 bases and J by 2 bases, with 6 bases between the two germline ends. CDR3 sequence reads: CAWSMVQETQYF. The CDR3 DNA reads as TGTGCCTGGAGTATGGTTCAAGAGACCCAGTACTTC.

The chain links TRBV4-1 to TRBJ2-7; maybe TRBD2 (5 bases). Trimming shortened V by 1 base and J by 0 bases, and 13 bases separated the two germline ends. The CDR3 is 16 residues long. Germline assignment: CDR1 MGHRA and CDR2 YSYEKL. The CDR3 protein is CASSQGEYPGSYEQYF. In DNA form, the CDR3 reads TGCGCCAGCAGCCAAGGGGAGTACCCCGGCTCCTACGAGCAGTACTTC.

As concerns this clonotype: A clone one base away is much larger, so this may be a read error. This sequence joins TRBV7-2 and TRBJ1-1; D call uncertain. In germline, CDR1 is SGHTA, CDR2 FQGNSA. Between the trimmed V and J ends, which lost 4 bases and 7 bases, there was a span of 10 bases. The CDR3 loop spans 12 amino acids. This CDR3 reads CASSSQLDEAFF. In nucleotides, the CDR3 is TGTGCCAGCAGCTCCCAACTCGATGAAGCTTTCTTT.

This clonotype was seen a handful of times. This chain uses TRBV6-1 with TRBJ1-2; tentatively, D is TRBD1 (5 bases). Germline values: CDR1 MNHNS, CDR2 SASEGT. Trimming took 1 base from V and 7 from J, leaving 13 bases between them. The CDR3 sequence is 14 residues long. The CDR3 spells CASSEGGTLLGYTF. Here the CDR3 DNA reads TGTGCCAGCAGTGAAGGGGGGACCCTCCTTGGCTACACCTTC.

In its sample, this clonotype was seen many times. The chain recombines TRBV15 with TRBJ1-1, with a weak D call TRBD1 (5 bases). The ends were cut back, 1 base at V and 4 bases at J, with 13 bases in the middle. CDR3 length: 15 amino acids. CDR1 and CDR2 (germline): LNHNV, YYDKDF (reference sequence). CDR3 sequence: CATSRGGGLFTEAFF. The CDR3 region has the DNA TGTGCCACCAGCAGAGGTGGGGGTTTGTTCACTGAAGCTTTCTTT.

This chain uses TRBV28 with TRBJ2-1; 7 bases line up with TRBD2. The CDR3 sequence is 15 residues long. CDR1 MDHEN and CDR2 SYDVKM come from the germline V gene. V trimming: 6 bases; J trimming: 2 bases; junction bases outside the gene matches: 7. CDR3 in DNA: TGTGCCAGCAGCCATCTAGCGGAAACCTACAATGAGCAGTTCTTC. It is translated as CASSHLAETYNEQFF. Combining the CDR3 with reference TRBV28 and TRBJ2-1 gives the whole variable domain DVKVTQSSRYLVKRTGEKVFLECVQDMDHENMFWYRQDPGLGLRLIYFSYDVKMKEKGDIPEGYSVSREKKERFSLILESASTNQTSMYLCASSHLAETYNEQFFGPGTRLTVL.

The CDR3 loop is CASSFGTDYKQFF. The CDR3 nucleotides read TGTGCCAGCAGTTTTGGGACAGATTATAAGCAGTTCTTC. V gene TRBV12-3 or TRBV12-4 combines with J gene TRBJ2-1; 7 positions agree with TRBD1. The CDR3 is 13 residues long. V trimming: 3 bases; J trimming: 11 bases; junction bases outside the gene matches: 7.

The chain links TRBV7-2 to TRBJ1-2; D call uncertain. Germline CDR1 SGHTA, CDR2 FQGNSA. The CDR3 sequence is 12 residues long. V gave up 5 bases and J gave up 9 bases, with 13 bases separating them. The CDR3 sequence: CASSPRVASYTF. CDR3 nucleotides: TGTGCCAGCAGCCCACGGGTCGCAAGCTACACCTTC.